This T cell receptor beta chain was sequenced in a study of T-cell reconstitution after alpha-beta-depleted transplantation in children. Study findings and constraints: Counts and diversity of T cells one year after transplant came mostly from newly produced T cells. Several hundred rapidly expanded clones from non-depleted graft cells reportedly supplied alpha-beta T cells about two months post-transplant.

Note on this clonotype: Its antigen is undetermined.

There are 15 residues in the CDR3. Unique molecular identifiers tagged the TCRbeta library. TCRdb re-called the PCR reads through MiXCR, storing one row per CDR3 protein. The sample has 250,000 to 300,000 distinct CDR3 sequences, roughly 8.2% seen once; the top ten hold approximately 9.1%. The genes are TRBV21-1 and TRBJ2-7; TRBD1, the D gene given by the table, was not confirmed from the DNA. TRBV21-1 is a documented pseudogene. The specimen was peripheral blood, collected 360 days after TCRalphabeta/CD19-depleted stem cell transplant. The sequence was obtained from a female patient aged 2-9 years who had a stem cell transplant for Fanconi anemia, so the T cells may come from the graft donor. CDR3 sequence reads: CAMSPGTGPSYEQYF. The CDR3 DNA sequence: TGTGCCATGAGCCCAGGCACAGGGCCCTCCTACGAGCAGTACTTC.